One sample yielded the 23 T cell receptor beta chains listed below, sequenced in a study of shared clonotypes between healthy human individuals. The table came from immunoSEQ multiplex PCR; TCRdb's copy has only in-frame clones and leaves some out. The data show 750,000 to 1,000,000 clones, 80% to 95% seen once. Terminally differentiated effector memory CD45RA+ cells were left out of the naive CD8 fraction, which was CD45RO-negative and positively selected for CCR7. Sequencing was done on a sample of naive CD8+ T cells sorted from blood. All receptors derive from a young man in good health.

The sample holds one count of this clone. The V and J genes are TRBV30 and TRBJ2-1, with D perhaps assigned TRBD1 or TRBD2 (6 bases each). This CDR3 is 12 amino acids long. Per the germline V gene, CDR1 is GTSNPN and CDR2 is SVGIG (reference sequence). Trimming shortened V by 5 bases and J by 5 bases, and 10 bases separated the two germline ends. CDR3 region: CAWGGRNNEQFF. The CDR3 DNA sequence: TGTGCCTGGGGGGGGCGAAACAATGAGCAGTTCTTC.

The chain uses TRBV4-1 and TRBJ2-7; 7 nucleotides align to TRBD1. This CDR3 is 17 amino acids long. Germline loops: CDR1 MGHRA, CDR2 YSYEKL. The trim removed 3 bases at V and 3 bases at J, leaving 14 bases unmatched. The CDR3 sequence is CASSQLTGQAYRYEQYF. CDR3 in DNA: TGCGCCAGCAGCCAGTTAACCGGACAGGCTTATCGCTACGAGCAGTACTTC.

V gene TRBV5-5 combines with J gene TRBJ1-5; D unclear. The germline gives CDR1 SGHKS, CDR2 YYEKEE (reference sequence). The V gene lost 2 bases and the J gene lost 2 bases, with 11 bases spanning the gap. The CDR3 length is 15 residues. CDR3: CASSFPGKGNQPQHF. The CDR3 DNA is TGTGCCAGCAGCTTCCCGGGGAAGGGCAATCAGCCCCAGCATTTT.

This chain joins TRBV5-1 and TRBJ2-3; D perhaps matches TRBD2 (5 bases). The CDR3 totals 14 residues. Germline V gene data show CDR1 as SGHRS and CDR2 as YFSETQ. The V and J ends lost 0 bases and 6 bases respectively, with 11 bases between them. The CDR3 nucleotides read TGCGCCAGCAGCTTGGAGGAGATAGCGGATACGCAGTATTTT. Encoded protein: CASSLEEIADTQYF. The full variable domain, rest sourced from reference TRBV5-1 and TRBJ2-3, is KAGVTQTPRYLIKTRGQQVTLSCSPISGHRSVSWYQQTPGQGLQFLFEYFSETQRNKGNFPGRFSGRQFSNSRSEMNVSTLELGDSALYLCASSLEEIADTQYFGPGTRLTVL.

The CDR3 here is CASSVGGRDEAFF. CDR3 nucleotide sequence: TGTGCCAGCAGCGTAGGGGGGCGAGATGAAGCTTTCTTT. The chain is built from TRBV9 and TRBJ1-1, with D perhaps matching TRBD1 (6 bases). V was shortened by 0 bases and J by 7 bases, with 10 bases between the two germline ends. Germline V gives CDR1 SGDLS, CDR2 YYNGEE. This CDR3 contains 13 residues. The entire variable domain, with the rest obtained from reference TRBV9 and TRBJ1-1, is as follows: DSGVTQTPKHLITATGQRVTLRCSPRSGDLSVYWYQQSLDQGLQFLIQYYNGEERAKGNILERFSAQQFPDLHSELNLSSLELGDSALYFCASSVGGRDEAFFGQGTRLTVV.

The chain has TRBV27 and TRBJ1-5; no clear D gene. The V end lost 8 bases, the J end lost 0 bases, and 11 bases lay between the germline ends. The CDR3 extends over 14 amino acids. Germline loops: CDR1 MNHEY, CDR2 SMNVEV (reference sequence). The CDR3 loop is CASRPGYSNQPQHF. The CDR3 DNA reads TGTGCCAGCCGCCCGGGGTATAGCAATCAGCCCCAGCATTTT.

The chain employs TRBV5-8 and TRBJ2-7; TRBD1 matches at 8 bases. Germline V gene lookup returns CDR1 SGHTS and CDR2 YDEGEE. The CDR3 is 16 amino acids. V trimming: 5 bases; J trimming: 7 bases; junction bases outside the gene matches: 17. The CDR3 protein is CASRTPGQDRGWEQYF. The CDR3 nucleotides are TGTGCCAGCAGAACCCCGGGACAGGATCGTGGGTGGGAGCAGTACTTC.

This chain connects TRBV9 to TRBJ2-2; tentatively, D is TRBD2 (6 bases). CDR3 length: 16 amino acids. The V end was cut by 0 bases, the J end by 8 bases, with 17 bases between. Germline-derived CDR1 and CDR2 are SGDLS and YYNGEE. CDR3 protein: CASSVEGLAGEGELFF. DNA for the CDR3: TGTGCCAGCAGCGTAGAGGGACTGGCAGGCGAAGGGGAGCTGTTTTTT.

In its sample, this clone was seen once. The rearrangement uses TRBV7-6 and TRBJ2-2; D possibly corresponds to TRBD2 (5 bases). V lost 5 bases and J lost 3, with 16 bases in between. The length of the CDR3 is 16 residues. CDR1 SGHVS and CDR2 FNYEAQ come from the germline V gene. DNA for the CDR3: TGTGCCAGCAGCCAACTAGATGGGAGCTACACCGGGGAGCTGTTTTTT. Protein sequence: CASSQLDGSYTGELFF.

The chain joins TRBV7-9 to TRBJ2-1; D perhaps matches TRBD2 (6 bases). The CDR3 is made up of 16 amino acids. Between the trimmed V and J ends, which lost 6 bases and 1 base, there was a span of 16 bases. CDR1 SEHNR and CDR2 FQNEAQ come from the germline V gene (reference sequence). This CDR3 reads CASSPIRGLSYNEQFF. CDR3 nucleotides: TGTGCCAGCAGTCCAATTAGGGGACTGTCCTACAATGAGCAGTTCTTC.

A single count supports this clone. J is TRBJ2-3 and V is TRBV5-4, with 11 positions matching TRBD2. This CDR3 comprises 17 residues. The germline V gene encodes CDR1 SGHNT and CDR2 YYREEE (reference sequence). V lost 4 bases to trimming and J lost 2 bases; unmatched junction nucleotides: 9. The CDR3 reads CASSVWTSGPHTDTQYF. The CDR3 DNA reads TGTGCCAGCAGCGTCTGGACTAGCGGGCCCCACACAGATACGCAGTATTTT.

The CDR3 loop is CASSIDHITGYNEQFF. In nucleotides, the CDR3 is TGTGCCAGTAGTATAGATCATATTACAGGTTACAATGAGCAGTTCTTC. V usage is TRBV19 and J usage is TRBJ2-1; a possible D gene is TRBD1 (5 bases). This CDR3 has 16 residues. Germline V lookup: CDR1 LNHDA, CDR2 SQIVND (reference sequence). Trimming cost V 0 bases and J 4 bases, with 13 bases left between them.

This clone was detected only a few times. This chain connects TRBV2 to TRBJ1-1, with D maybe TRBD1 (6 bases). CDR3 size: 13 residues. V dropped 5 bases and J dropped 3 bases, with 10 bases sitting between them. The germline gives CDR1 SNHLY, CDR2 FYNNEI. CDR3 residues: CASSTGKYTEAFF. CDR3 DNA: TGTGCCAGCAGTACAGGGAAGTACACTGAAGCTTTCTTT.

V and J are TRBV6-6 and TRBJ2-7, with 7 nucleotides matching TRBD1. CDR3 size: 14 residues. Germline CDR1 is MNHNY and CDR2 is SVGAGI (reference sequence). Trimming cost V 6 bases and J 2 bases; bases outside gene matches: 7. Written as DNA, the CDR3 is TGTGCCAGCAGAAATCACAGGGGTACCTACGAGCAGTACTTC. Its protein product is CASRNHRGTYEQYF.

The rearrangement joins TRBV4-1 to TRBJ2-7; D remains unclear. V was shortened by 0 bases and J by 3 bases, with 12 bases between the two germline ends. The CDR3 totals 15 residues. Germline V lookup: CDR1 MGHRA, CDR2 YSYEKL. CDR3 in amino acids: CASSQETQRGYEQYF. The CDR3 DNA is TGCGCCAGCAGCCAAGAAACACAGAGAGGCTACGAGCAGTACTTC.

J is TRBJ2-7 and V is TRBV28, with TRBD2 matching over 12 bases. The CDR3 spans 15 residues. V was clipped by 6 bases and J by 7 bases; unmatched bases: 10. CDR1 MDHEN and CDR2 SYDVKM come from the germline V gene. CDR3 sequence: CASSPRLAGVSEQYF. The CDR3 coding sequence is TGTGCCAGCAGCCCCCGACTAGCGGGAGTGTCGGAGCAGTACTTC.

The chain is built from TRBV2 and TRBJ1-2; D not resolved. The V gene lost 3 bases and the J gene lost 4 bases, with 9 bases spanning the gap. Looked up from germline, CDR1 is SNHLY and CDR2 is FYNNEI. CDR3 length: 13 amino acids. CDR3 sequence reads: CASSDFTTYGYTF. CDR3 coding DNA: TGTGCCAGCAGTGACTTCACGACCTATGGCTACACCTTC.

The chain recombines TRBV7-8 with TRBJ2-1; D unresolved. CDR1 and CDR2 (germline): SGHVS, FQNEAQ. The ends were cut back, 2 bases at V and 5 bases at J, with 4 bases in the middle. CDR3 length: 12 residues. CDR3 in amino acids: CASSLSNNEQFF. The CDR3 region has the DNA TGTGCCAGCAGCTTATCTAACAATGAGCAGTTCTTC.

The chain carries TRBV4-1 and TRBJ1-1; D remains ambiguous. Per germline, CDR1 MGHRA and CDR2 YSYEKL. This CDR3 region has 14 residues. V was pared by 1 base and J by 7 bases, with 13 bases between. CDR3 nucleotide sequence: TGCGCCAGCAGCCAAGGGAAGGGCAGCGATGAAGCTTTCTTT. Translation gives CASSQGKGSDEAFF.

The CDR3 nucleotides read TGTGCCAGCAGCTTAGATTCACAGGGGGGACACGAGCAGTACTTC. This codes for CASSLDSQGGHEQYF. The chain recombines TRBV7-9 with TRBJ2-7, with 8 bases lining up with TRBD1. The CDR3 extends over 15 amino acids. Germline V CDR1 and CDR2: SEHNR, FQNEAQ (reference sequence). After removal of 1 base from V and 5 bases from J, the junction contained 7 bases not matched to a gene.

The V gene is TRBV11-3, the J gene TRBJ2-1; TRBD2 matches at 8 bases. Germline CDR1 and CDR2: SGHNT and YENEEA. Losses at the gene ends were 1 base for V and 8 bases for J; bases not matched to a gene: 7. The CDR3 has 15 amino acids. CDR3 protein: CASSLGSGSRYEQFF. CDR3 DNA sequence: TGTGCCAGCAGCTTAGGGAGCGGGAGCCGCTATGAGCAGTTCTTC.

This rearrangement joins TRBV4-3 to TRBJ2-5, with a weak D call TRBD2 (6 bases). There are 16 residues in the CDR3. CDR1 is LGHNA, CDR2 YSLEER, per germline. Trimming pared 4 bases from V and 4 bases from J, leaving 19 bases between. Here the CDR3 reads CASSLTGLSSGETQYF. DNA for the CDR3: TGCGCCAGCAGCCTTACGGGATTAAGTAGCGGAGAGACCCAGTACTTC.

On this clone: This specimen includes other DNA sequences encoding the same CDR3. V usage is TRBV27 and J usage is TRBJ2-7; 8 bases are a match to TRBD2. The germline V gene has CDR1 MNHEY and CDR2 SMNVEV (reference sequence). The CDR3 totals 13 residues. Losses at the gene ends were 5 bases for V and 2 bases for J; bases not matched to a gene: 2. This CDR3 reads CASSLAGTYEQYF. The CDR3 DNA sequence: TGTGCCAGCAGTCTAGCGGGTACCTACGAGCAGTACTTC.